The sequence of this TCR beta chain was determined in a study of glioma-infiltrating T cells after dendritic cell vaccination. Study-wide results and caveats: TCR clonality showed no direct relationship with survival.

The sample's time point: after dendritic cell vaccination, including at tumor progression/relapse. No glioblastoma patient carried an isocitrate dehydrogenase mutation. PBMC sampling occurred before vaccination, two weeks after the third dose, and at progression. The PCR used 60 V beta and 13 J beta primers. Sequencing was performed with immunoSEQ multiplex PCR; in TCRdb, only in-frame clones are kept and a portion is missing. The sample includes about 50,000 clones, about nine tenths of them seen just once. About this clone itself: Its antigen is unknown.

The V gene's germline CDR1 is SGDLS and CDR2 YYNGEE. The length of the CDR3 is 15 residues. Trimming took 4 bases from V and 2 from J, leaving 13 bases between them. This chain connects TRBV9 to TRBJ2-1; tentative D call: TRBD1 (6 bases). This TCR derives from a human donor with glioblastoma. The sample was blood, taken after dendritic cell vaccination. The CDR3 nucleotides read TGTGCCAGCAGCACAACAGGGTACCCCTACAATGAGCAGTTCTTC. This encodes CASSTTGYPYNEQFF.